By share, the clone carrying this T cell receptor (beta chain) ranks as medium-sized. The antigen remains unidentified. The entry originates in a study of metastatic and nonmetastatic thyroid tumors. The wider study: Where malignant and benign thyroid patients were concerned, repertoires were compared across blood and tumor or nodule tissue. Study-wide points: In blood and tumor, TCR beta diversity was reportedly significantly higher in malignant thyroid tumors than in benign nodules.

Study processing details: The distant-metastasis classifier for papillary thyroid cancer was built from CDR3 differences across clinicopathological groups. MiXCR re-clonotyped the PCR reads for TCRdb. TCRdb's processing, not the authors' own work, is the source of the V and J calls. The table lists about 40,000 clones, roughly 13% of them singletons, with 9% to 9.5% in the top ten. There were no patients who had received any treatment before thyroid surgery. This clonotype originated in a female donor with papillary thyroid cancer or a benign thyroid nodule (not recorded which). Some clones in this sample may be carry-over from other donors' samples. Sequencing used blood.

The CDR3: CASSATRQGVNEQYF. The CDR3 nucleotides read TGTGCCAGCAGTGCCACACGACAGGGAGTGAACGAGCAGTACTTC. V gene TRBV27 combines with J gene TRBJ2-7; 7 bases are shared with TRBD1. Germline CDR1 and CDR2: MNHEY and SMNVEV (reference sequence). The ends lost 5 bases at V and 5 bases at J; junction bases unmatched: 12. The CDR3 has 15 residues.